One TCR beta chain is described in this entry. Antigen unknown. This sample was taken from a study of T-cell memory formation after mild COVID-19. Study findings and constraints: Clones that got smaller from day 15 to 85 had even CD4/CD8, while clones growing later tipped toward CD4+.

The CDR3 consists of 13 residues. Germline CDR1 reads SGHRS; CDR2 reads YFSETQ. V was cut by 0 bases and J by 9 bases, with 10 bases left in between. Using constant-segment primers, 5'RACE produced TCR alpha and TCR beta cDNA libraries carrying sample barcodes and UMIs. TCRdb redid the calling of the 5' RACE reads with MiXCR, one entry per CDR3 protein. The sample shows 550,000 to 700,000 distinct CDR3 sequences, about a sixth of them seen only once. The source of this sequence is an adult woman who had mild COVID-19 (a few samples of this study predate the infection). Cell type and time point are not known. The sample consisted of PBMCs or a T cell subset sorted from them (not recorded which). The chain recombines TRBV5-1 with TRBJ2-1; possible D gene TRBD1, 5 bases. The DNA for the CDR3 is TGCGCCAGCAGCTTGGCTGGGGCACTTGAGCAGTTCTTC. As protein: CASSLAGALEQFF.